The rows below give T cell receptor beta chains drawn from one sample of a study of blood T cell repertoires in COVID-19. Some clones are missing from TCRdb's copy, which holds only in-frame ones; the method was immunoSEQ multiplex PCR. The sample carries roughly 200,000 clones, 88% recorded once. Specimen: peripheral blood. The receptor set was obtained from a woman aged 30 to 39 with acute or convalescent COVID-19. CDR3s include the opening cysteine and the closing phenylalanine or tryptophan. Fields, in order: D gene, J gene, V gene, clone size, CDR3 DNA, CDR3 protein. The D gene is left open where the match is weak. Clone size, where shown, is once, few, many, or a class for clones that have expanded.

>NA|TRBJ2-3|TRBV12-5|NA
TGTGCTAGTGGTTTTTCCACGAGGCCAGAAGGCAGCACAGATACGCAGTATTTT
CASGFSTRPEGSTDTQYF
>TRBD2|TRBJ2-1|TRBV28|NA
TGTGCCAGCAGCCCCTCTAGCGGGGCCCATTACAATGAGCAGTTCTTC
CASSPSSGAHYNEQFF
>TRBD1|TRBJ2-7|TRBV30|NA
TGTGCCAGTAACTCGGGACAGGGTGACGAGCAGTACTTC
CASNSGQGDEQYF
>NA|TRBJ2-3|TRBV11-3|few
TGTGCCAGCAGCTTTTTCCTGGATACGCAGTATTTT
CASSFFLDTQYF
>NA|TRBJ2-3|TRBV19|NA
TGTGCCAGTAAAAGCCGCACAGATACGCAGTATTTT
CASKSRTDTQYF
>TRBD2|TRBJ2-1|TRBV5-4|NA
TGTGCCAGCAGCACAGGACTAGCGGAATACAATGAGCAGTTCTTC
CASSTGLAEYNEQFF
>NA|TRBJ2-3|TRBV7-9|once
TGTGCCAGCAGCGACACGGGGTACACAGATACGCAGTATTTT
CASSDTGYTDTQYF
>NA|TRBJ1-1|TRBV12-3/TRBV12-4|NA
TGTGCCAGCACCTGGGGGGGTACTGAAGCTTTCTTT
CASTWGGTEAFF
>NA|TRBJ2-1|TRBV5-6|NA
TGTGCCAGCAGCTCCGGTCCTTGGGAGCAGTTCTTC
CASSSGPWEQFF
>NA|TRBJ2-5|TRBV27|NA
TGTGCCAGCAGTTCCCACGGGACCCAGTACTTC
CASSSHGTQYF
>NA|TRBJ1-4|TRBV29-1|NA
TGCAGCGTTCGCAGGGGCAGTGAAAAACTGTTTTTT
CSVRRGSEKLFF
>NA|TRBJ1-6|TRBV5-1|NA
TGCGCCAGCAGCTTGGCCCGACAGGAAACCTATAATTCACCCCTCCACTTT
CASSLARQETYNSPLHF
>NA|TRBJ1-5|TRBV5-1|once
TGCGCCAGCAGCCCGGTAGGAGGTAGCAATCAGCCCCAGCATTTT
CASSPVGGSNQPQHF
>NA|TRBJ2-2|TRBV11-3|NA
TGTGCCAGCGGACCGGGGTCCGGGGAGCTGTTTTTT
CASGPGSGELFF
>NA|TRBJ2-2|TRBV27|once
TGTGCCAGCAGCCGGCAGGGGGGCAGCTCGACCGGGGAGCTGTTTTTT
CASSRQGGSSTGELFF
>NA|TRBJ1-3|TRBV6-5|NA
TGTGCCATTCTAGGACAGCTCTCTGGAAACACCATATATTTT
CAILGQLSGNTIYF
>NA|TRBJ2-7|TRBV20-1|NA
TGCAGTGCTAGAGATCAGTTTGAGCAGTACTTC
CSARDQFEQYF
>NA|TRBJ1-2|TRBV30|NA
TGTGCCTGGAGATCAGGGAATGGCTACACCTTC
CAWRSGNGYTF
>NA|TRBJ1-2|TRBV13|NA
TGTGCCAGCAGTCAAAACTATGGCTACACCTTC
CASSQNYGYTF
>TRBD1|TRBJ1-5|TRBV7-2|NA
TGTGCCAGCAGCCAGGGACAGGGACAGCCCCAGCATTTT
CASSQGQGQPQHF
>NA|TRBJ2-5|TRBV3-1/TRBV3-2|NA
TGTGCCAGCAGCCCGTCGACAGGGACCCAGTACTTC
CASSPSTGTQYF
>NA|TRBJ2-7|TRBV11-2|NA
TGTGCCAGCAGCGCGACTAGTCTCGAGCAGTACTTC
CASSATSLEQYF
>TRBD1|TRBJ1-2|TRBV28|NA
TGTGCCAGCATACCCACCGGGGACAGCTATGGCTACACCTTC
CASIPTGDSYGYTF
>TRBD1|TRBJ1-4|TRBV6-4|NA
TGTGCCAGTGGACAGGGGGCCTTAGAAGATGAAAAACTGTTTTTT
CASGQGALEDEKLFF
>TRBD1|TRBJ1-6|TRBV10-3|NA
TGTGCCATCAGTGAGCGGGACAGGGCAAATTCACCCCTCCACTTT
CAISERDRANSPLHF
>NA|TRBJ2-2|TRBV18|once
TGTGCCAGCTCCCAATCAGCGAACACCGGGGAGCTGTTTTTT
CASSQSANTGELFF
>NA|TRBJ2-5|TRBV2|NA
TGTGCCAGCAGTGAACAGCGGGCCCAAGAGACCCAGTACTTC
CASSEQRAQETQYF
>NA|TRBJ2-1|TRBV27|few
TGTGCCAGCAGTTGGGGCGGCAATGAGCAGTTCTTC
CASSWGGNEQFF
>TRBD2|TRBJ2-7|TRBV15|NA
TGTGCCACCAGCAGAAATGGTCGGGAGGGCCTACGCTACTTC
CATSRNGREGLRYF
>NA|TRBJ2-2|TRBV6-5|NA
TGTGCCAGCAGATCTCTTTCGAACACCGGGGAGCTGTTTTTT
CASRSLSNTGELFF
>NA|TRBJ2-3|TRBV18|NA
TGTGCCAGCTCACCACTACTAGACGCAGATACGCAGTATTTT
CASSPLLDADTQYF
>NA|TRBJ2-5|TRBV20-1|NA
TGCAGTGCAATCATCCAAGAGACCCAGTACTTC
CSAIIQETQYF
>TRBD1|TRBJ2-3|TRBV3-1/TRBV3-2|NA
TGTGCCAGCAGCCAAGTGACAGGGGAGCCAGATACGCAGTATTTT
CASSQVTGEPDTQYF
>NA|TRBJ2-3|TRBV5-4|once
TGTGCCAGCAGCTCCGGGACATCGAGGGTGCCAGATACGCAGTATTTT
CASSSGTSRVPDTQYF
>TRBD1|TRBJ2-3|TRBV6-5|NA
TGTGCCAGCAATCGCCAGGGGGCAGATACGCAGTATTTT
CASNRQGADTQYF
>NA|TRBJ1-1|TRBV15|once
TGTGCCACCAGCAACGGCCGGGACAATGGGGCTTTCTTT
CATSNGRDNGAFF
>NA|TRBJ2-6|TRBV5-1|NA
TGCGCCAGCAGCTTGGGTTATAGGGCCAACGTCCTGACTTTC
CASSLGYRANVLTF
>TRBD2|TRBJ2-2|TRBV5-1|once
TGCGCCAGCAGTTTTCGGGGAACTAGCGGCGGGGAGCTGTTTTTT
CASSFRGTSGGELFF
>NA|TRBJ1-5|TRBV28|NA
TGTGCCAGCACGAATGCGGGAGGGGCAATTCAGCCCCAGCATTTT
CASTNAGGAIQPQHF
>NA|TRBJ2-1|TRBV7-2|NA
TGTGCCAGCAGCACTGTAGCCCTCAATGAGCAGTTCTTC
CASSTVALNEQFF
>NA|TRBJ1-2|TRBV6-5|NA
TGTGCCAGCAGTTACCACGGGATCCAGTATGGCTACACCTTC
CASSYHGIQYGYTF
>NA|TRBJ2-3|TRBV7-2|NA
TGTGCCAGCAGCCCTAGCGTTACGCAGTATTTT
CASSPSVTQYF
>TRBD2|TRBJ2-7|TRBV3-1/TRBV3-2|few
TGTGCCAGCAGCCATACTAGCGGATTCTACGAGCAGTACTTC
CASSHTSGFYEQYF
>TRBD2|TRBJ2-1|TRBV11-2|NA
TGTGCCAGCAGCTTATCTGTTAGCGGGTGGGATGAGCAGTTCTTC
CASSLSVSGWDEQFF
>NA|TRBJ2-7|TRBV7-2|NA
TGTGCCAGCAGCTTAGGTTTCGACTTGGCCTACGAGCAGTACTTC
CASSLGFDLAYEQYF